These T cell receptor beta chains were read from a single sample in a study of radiotherapy plus CTLA-4 blockade in lung cancer. Clones were sequenced by immunoSEQ multiplex PCR, and TCRdb holds only the in-frame ones, with some missing. This table has roughly 85,000 clones, roughly 86% appearing once. The sample in question was peripheral blood, obtained from a patient treated with radiotherapy plus ipilimumab. The source of these receptors is a human donor with non-small cell lung cancer that progressed on radiotherapy plus ipilimumab. Each CDR3 is given with its conserved first and last residue. A D gene is named only where the DNA matches it firmly. Expanded clones are given a class, and other clones once, few, many or no size at all.

>TRBV27|TRBD1|TRBJ2-2|.
TGTGCCAGCAGAGGGCAGAGGACAGGGGACACCGGGGAGCTGTTTTTT
CASRGQRTGDTGELFF
>TRBV6-5|.|TRBJ1-2|few
TGTGCCACCAGCCCCTGGGGACAAAACTATGGCTACACCTTC
CATSPWGQNYGYTF
>TRBV18|.|TRBJ2-2|.
TGTGCCAGCTCACCACCGGGGAACACCGGGGAGCTGTTTTTT
CASSPPGNTGELFF
>TRBV9|.|TRBJ1-1|.
TGTGCCAGCAGCGTAGGGGCAGGGGCCTTGAACACTGAAGCTTTCTTT
CASSVGAGALNTEAFF
>TRBV27|.|TRBJ1-4|few
TGTGCCAGCAGTTCCCCCCGGGCCAGTAATGAAAAACTGTTTTTT
CASSSPRASNEKLFF
>TRBV27|TRBD1|TRBJ1-5|.
TGTGCCAGCAGTTTGACAGGGAGCAATCAGCCCCAGCATTTT
CASSLTGSNQPQHF
>TRBV10-3|TRBD2|TRBJ2-5|once
TGTGCCATCAGTGCGGGGGGTCGGGAGACCCAGTACTTC
CAISAGGRETQYF
>TRBV29-1|.|TRBJ2-7|.
TGCAGCGTTGGCGTAGATGGGTACGAGCAGTACTTC
CSVGVDGYEQYF
>TRBV7-9|TRBD1|TRBJ2-6|.
TGTGCCAGCAGCTCACAGGGGATAGTCTCTGGGGCCAACGTCCTGACTTTC
CASSSQGIVSGANVLTF
>TRBV7-3|.|TRBJ2-5|.
TGTGCCAGCAGCCCCGGGCCGGGTCAAGAGACCCAGTACTTC
CASSPGPGQETQYF
>TRBV6-1|TRBD1|TRBJ1-4|.
TGTGCCAGCAACGGACAGGCAACTAATGAAAAACTGTTTTTT
CASNGQATNEKLFF
>TRBV13|.|TRBJ2-5|.
TGTGCCAGCAGCCTACGTAGGGGGGGCCAAGAGACCCAGTACTTC
CASSLRRGGQETQYF
>TRBV14|.|TRBJ2-3|.
TGTGCCAGCAGCCCCCATCCAGGGGTCGGCACAGATACGCAGTATTTT
CASSPHPGVGTDTQYF
>TRBV7-9|TRBD1|TRBJ1-2|.
TGTGCCAGCAGCTCAGACAGGGGTAGGGGTGGCTACACCTTC
CASSSDRGRGGYTF
>TRBV21-1|.|TRBJ2-1|.
TGTGCCAGCAGCACCCTAGCGGGAGGGCCAGGTGAGCAGTTCTTC
CASSTLAGGPGEQFF
>TRBV5-8|.|TRBJ1-2|few
TGTGCCAGCAGCTTCCGAGGTGTCTATGGCTACACCTTC
CASSFRGVYGYTF
>TRBV11-3|.|TRBJ2-3|few
TGTGCCAGCACGTCACGGGGGACGCAGTATTTT
CASTSRGTQYF